What follows are 18 T cell receptor beta chains derived from one specimen sequenced in a study of shared clonotypes between healthy human individuals. The assay was immunoSEQ multiplex PCR, and TCRdb's table has in-frame clones only and misses some. The sample holds about 710,000 clones, approximately 77% seen once. The sequenced material came from memory CD4+ T cells sorted from blood. As for subset: CD45RA-negative fraction. These receptor sequences come from a woman aged 30 to 39 in good health.

The chain carries TRBV4-1 and TRBJ1-3; D is possibly TRBD1 (5 bases). The V end lost 2 bases, the J end lost 3 bases, and 17 bases lay between the germline ends. The length of the CDR3 is 17 residues. CDR1 and CDR2 from the germline V gene are MGHRA and YSYEKL. CDR3 sequence: CASSQLPLGGVGNTIYF. CDR3 nucleotides: TGCGCCAGCAGCCAACTCCCCTTGGGAGGGGTTGGAAACACCATATATTTT.

This clone was detected once. CDR3 region: CASSPPTSQGQPQHF. The CDR3 DNA follows: TGTGCCAGCTCACCCCCGACCTCGCAGGGTCAGCCCCAGCATTTT. The V call is TRBV18, the J call TRBJ1-5, with D possibly TRBD1 on 5 matching bases. The germline gives CDR1 KGHSH, CDR2 LQKENI. V gave up 3 bases and J gave up 6 bases, with 15 bases separating them. This CDR3 has 15 residues. Together with reference TRBV18 and TRBJ1-5, the CDR3 gives the full variable domain: NAGVMQNPRHLVRRRGQEARLRCSPMKGHSHVYWYRQLPEEGLKFMVYLQKENIIDESGMPKERFSAEFPKEGPSILRIQQVVRGDSAAYFCASSPPTSQGQPQHFGDGTRLSIL.

The sample holds one count of this clone. The sample contains more than one DNA sequence encoding this CDR3. The V gene is TRBV28, the J gene TRBJ2-5; TRBD2 matches at 13 bases. Germline CDR1 and CDR2: MDHEN and SYDVKM. The length of the CDR3 is 15 residues. J gave up 4 bases and V 5 bases, and 4 bases lay outside the gene matches. CDR3 loop: CASSLGTSGTETQYF. As DNA, the CDR3 is TGTGCCAGCAGTCTCGGGACTAGCGGGACAGAGACCCAGTACTTC. Full variable domain (rest looked up from reference TRBV28 and TRBJ2-5): DVKVTQSSRYLVKRTGEKVFLECVQDMDHENMFWYRQDPGLGLRLIYFSYDVKMKEKGDIPEGYSVSREKKERFSLILESASTNQTSMYLCASSLGTSGTETQYFGPGTRLLVL.

This clone was counted a few times. This chain joins TRBV4-1 and TRBJ2-1; D possibly corresponds to TRBD1 (5 bases). Germline CDR1 MGHRA, CDR2 YSYEKL. V was trimmed by 4 bases and J by 6 bases, leaving 19 bases between them. The CDR3 is 16 residues long. The CDR3 DNA reads as TGCGCCAGCAGCCCACCACGACAAGGGGCGTTCAATGAGCAGTTCTTC. Translating it yields CASSPPRQGAFNEQFF.

The J gene is TRBJ2-7, the V gene TRBV10-3; 11 bases match TRBD2. Trimming removed 8 bases from V and 3 bases from J; junction bases left unmatched: 6. The CDR3 runs to 14 residues. Germline V gene lookup returns CDR1 ENHRY and CDR2 SYGVKD. Here the CDR3 DNA reads TGTGCCATCGCAAGGACTAGCGGGTTCTACGAGCAGTACTTC. Its translation is CAIARTSGFYEQYF.

This chain links TRBV6-5 with TRBJ2-1; 10 bases line up with TRBD1. The germline V gene encodes CDR1 MNHEY and CDR2 SVGAGI. After removal of 4 bases from V and 6 bases from J, the junction contained 6 bases not matched to a gene. The CDR3 has 15 amino acids. CDR3 in DNA: TGTGCCAGCAGTTCCACCGGACAGGGGGTCAATGAGCAGTTCTTC. This codes for CASSSTGQGVNEQFF.

This clone was detected many times. The sample has other DNA sequences that encode this CDR3 too. The chain couples TRBV19 to TRBJ2-3, with D possibly TRBD1 on 6 matching bases. This CDR3 spans 13 amino acids. V shed 3 bases and J shed 6 bases, with 10 bases lying between them. CDR1 is LNHDA and CDR2 is SQIVND in the germline V gene (reference sequence). CDR3 region: CASSIPRGDTQYF. The DNA for the CDR3 is TGTGCCAGTAGTATTCCCAGGGGTGATACGCAGTATTTT.

The V and J genes are TRBV10-1 and TRBJ1-5; 10 nucleotides match TRBD1. The V gene's germline CDR1 is WNHNN and CDR2 SYGVQD (reference sequence). CDR3 size: 20 residues. Trimming removed 4 bases from V and 0 bases from J; junction bases left unmatched: 15. CDR3: CASSGLDRGREDYSNQPQHF. The DNA of the CDR3 is TGCGCCAGCAGTGGCCTCGACAGGGGGCGAGAAGACTATAGCAATCAGCCCCAGCATTTT.

This clone was recorded a few times. The V call is TRBV25-1, the J call TRBJ2-1; D remains ambiguous. Germline CDR1 reads MGHDK; CDR2 reads SYGVNS. The CDR3 contains 16 residues. The V end was cut by 5 bases, the J end by 0 bases, with 14 bases between. CDR3 bases: TGTGCCAGCAGTCACCGAACTGAGAGCTCCTACAATGAGCAGTTCTTC. Residues: CASSHRTESSYNEQFF.

In its sample, this clone was seen a few times. V usage is TRBV28 and J usage is TRBJ2-5; 9 bases fit TRBD1. Germline V gives CDR1 MDHEN, CDR2 SYDVKM. The CDR3 spans 16 residues. V shed 5 bases and J 5 bases; nucleotides not matched to a gene: 12. CDR3 coding DNA: TGTGCCAGCAGTGAACCGGGACAGGGTTCCCACGAGACCCAGTACTTC. As protein: CASSEPGQGSHETQYF. Combining the CDR3 with reference TRBV28 and TRBJ2-5 gives the whole variable domain DVKVTQSSRYLVKRTGEKVFLECVQDMDHENMFWYRQDPGLGLRLIYFSYDVKMKEKGDIPEGYSVSREKKERFSLILESASTNQTSMYLCASSEPGQGSHETQYFGPGTRLLVL.

This chain uses TRBV28 with TRBJ2-5, with D hard to call. The CDR3 length is 11 residues. V was trimmed by 5 bases and J by 2 bases, leaving 3 bases between them. Germline V gene sequence: CDR1 MDHEN, CDR2 SYDVKM. CDR3 nucleotide sequence: TGTGCCAGCAGTGAACAAGAGACCCAGTACTTC. This sequence encodes CASSEQETQYF.

This chain connects TRBV7-8 to TRBJ1-5; the D is unclear. The germline V and J ends were trimmed by 1 base and 2 bases, with 12 bases remaining between them. The CDR3 contains 16 residues. Germline V gene lookup returns CDR1 SGHVS and CDR2 FQNEAQ. The CDR3 loop reads CASSLGEVVGNQPQHF. The CDR3 nucleotides are TGTGCCAGCAGCTTAGGGGAAGTGGTTGGCAATCAGCCCCAGCATTTT.

The CDR3 loop reads CASSGGQRGLEQYF. For the CDR3, the DNA is TGTGCCAGCAGCGGAGGGCAGCGGGGGCTCGAGCAGTACTTC. The rearrangement uses TRBV25-1 and TRBJ2-7, with 8 bases aligning to TRBD2. Germline V lookup: CDR1 MGHDK, CDR2 SYGVNS. J was trimmed by 6 bases and V by 6 bases; bases with no gene match: 10. The CDR3 covers 14 residues.

Notes on this clone: The sample carries other DNA sequences with the same CDR3. The J gene is TRBJ2-7, the V gene TRBV19; possibly TRBD1 for D (5 bases). The CDR3 is made up of 13 amino acids. Per the germline V gene, CDR1 is LNHDA and CDR2 is SQIVND (reference sequence). Between the trimmed V and J ends, which lost 2 bases and 3 bases, there was a span of 8 bases. In DNA, the CDR3 is TGTGCCAGTAGTATACAGGGCGGCTACGAGCAGTACTTC. Its protein product is CASSIQGGYEQYF.

The rearrangement links TRBV5-4 to TRBJ2-5, with 8 bases aligning to TRBD1. CDR1 is SGHNT, CDR2 YYREEE, per germline (reference sequence). Losses at the gene ends were 4 bases for V and 3 bases for J; bases not matched to a gene: 8. The CDR3 contains 15 residues. CDR3 sequence: CASSPGVTGEETQYF. As DNA, the CDR3 is TGTGCCAGCAGCCCAGGTGTGACAGGGGAAGAGACCCAGTACTTC.

The J gene is TRBJ2-7, the V gene TRBV15; D is perhaps TRBD2 (5 bases). Germline CDR1 is LNHNV and CDR2 is YYDKDF (reference sequence). Trimming removed 0 bases at V and 3 bases at J, with 12 bases between. The CDR3 consists of 15 residues. CDR3 sequence (DNA): TGTGCCACCAGCAGAGAAAGAACGGGAAGCTACGAGCAGTACTTC. Encoded protein: CATSRERTGSYEQYF.

This clone was observed a few times. This chain links TRBV15 with TRBJ2-6, with D uncertain. Trimming left V 3 bases short and J 4 bases short, with 19 bases between. The germline CDR1 and CDR2 sequences are LNHNV and YYDKDF (reference sequence). This CDR3 comprises 18 residues. DNA of the CDR3: TGTGCCACCAGCAGTGACCCGAGTAGTTCCTCCGGGGCCAACGTCCTGACTTTC. It yields the protein CATSSDPSSSSGANVLTF.

In this sample, this clone turned up a few times. Other DNA sequences of this sample code for an identical CDR3. V gene TRBV28 combines with J gene TRBJ1-5; D is unresolved. The CDR3 has 13 residues. V was clipped by 1 base and J by 4 bases, with 5 bases between them. Germline V gene lookup returns CDR1 MDHEN and CDR2 SYDVKM. In DNA, the CDR3 is TGTGCCAGCAGTTTATACGGAAATCAGCCCCAGCATTTT. Encoded protein: CASSLYGNQPQHF.